This is a list of T cell receptor beta chains from one sample in a study of cytomegalovirus exposure and HLA in healthy donors. Libraries were prepared by immunoSEQ multiplex PCR; TCRdb keeps only in-frame clonotypes and omits some of them. Of some 240,000 clones in the sample, 87% were seen once. Material: PBMCs. The source is a woman aged 18-29 years in good health and CMV-seropositive. CDR3s include the opening cysteine and the closing phenylalanine or tryptophan.

V gene: TRBV9; J gene: TRBJ2-1; CDR3 protein: CASSLPTSGSGEQFF
V gene: TRBV15; J gene: TRBJ2-7; CDR3 protein: CATSRGVTYEQYF
V gene: TRBV6-5; J gene: TRBJ1-1; CDR3 protein: CASSYRAGSEAFF
V gene: TRBV27; J gene: TRBJ2-7; CDR3 protein: CASRTGLNYEQYF
V gene: TRBV5-6; J gene: TRBJ2-3; CDR3 protein: CACTTLLAGLTDTQYF
V gene: TRBV28; J gene: TRBJ2-7; CDR3 protein: CASSPSDSLAYEQYF
V gene: TRBV7-9; J gene: TRBJ1-4; CDR3 protein: CASSLEQGEREKLFF
V gene: TRBV6-5; J gene: TRBJ2-1; CDR3 protein: CASSKTTSGNNEQFF
V gene: TRBV29-1; J gene: TRBJ1-3; CDR3 protein: CSVLPNSGNTIYF
V gene: TRBV28; J gene: TRBJ1-5; CDR3 protein: CASSLLEGWGGNQPQHF
V gene: TRBV2; J gene: TRBJ2-7; CDR3 protein: CASTRSTYEQYF
V gene: TRBV6-5; J gene: TRBJ1-2; CDR3 protein: CASSWAWEASYGYTF
V gene: TRBV15; J gene: TRBJ2-4; CDR3 protein: CATSSTGSLAKNIQYF
V gene: TRBV6-1; J gene: TRBJ1-1; CDR3 protein: CASSFRGTEAFF
V gene: TRBV5-1; J gene: TRBJ1-4; CDR3 protein: CASKEQGANEKLFF
V gene: TRBV4-1; J gene: TRBJ1-1; CDR3 protein: CASSLPPRGLNTEAFF
V gene: TRBV27; J gene: TRBJ2-5; CDR3 protein: CATWTDGGETQYF
V gene: TRBV7-9; J gene: TRBJ2-7; CDR3 protein: CASSFGTSGTYEQYF
V gene: TRBV4-1; J gene: TRBJ1-1; CDR3 protein: CASSQNAREGAEAFF
V gene: TRBV7-3; J gene: TRBJ1-1; CDR3 protein: CASSPTGGDTEAFF
V gene: TRBV6-5; J gene: TRBJ2-2; CDR3 protein: CASSFRLATAGELFF
V gene: TRBV6-6; J gene: TRBJ2-1; CDR3 protein: CASSRGTSGRAREQFF